Listed below are T cell receptor beta chains from one sample, sequenced in a study of tumor-infiltrating lymphocytes in primary liver carcinoma. Using its own MiXCR run on the multiplex PCR reads, TCRdb lists one record per CDR3 protein. The sample contains tens of thousands of distinct CDR3 sequences, roughly 73% of which appear only once. The sample consisted of tumor-adjacent normal liver tissue. The receptors come from a man in his forties with primary liver carcinoma and hepatitis B virus infection. CDR3s include the opening cysteine and the closing phenylalanine or tryptophan. The order of the fields is D gene, J gene, clone size, V gene, CDR3 protein, CDR3 DNA. D genes are given only for firm matches. Clone size, where shown, is once, few, many, or a class for clones that have expanded.

.,TRBJ2-1,.,TRBV2,CASSVAGAYGNEQFF,TGTGCCAGCAGTGTGGCGGGGGCGTATGGCAATGAGCAGTTCTTC
TRBD1,TRBJ1-2,.,TRBV7-9,CASRWDRGSHGYTF,TGCGCCAGCAGATGGGACAGGGGGTCTCATGGCTATACCTTC
.,TRBJ1-4,many,TRBV6-1,CASSERGDLMILATNEKLFF,TGTGCCAGCAGTGAACGTGGGGACCTAATGATCCTTGCAACTAATGAAAAACTGTTTTTT
.,TRBJ2-5,.,TRBV12-3/TRBV12-4,CASSSQETHYF,TGTGCCAGCAGTTCCCAAGAGACCCACTATTTC
.,TRBJ1-6,.,TRBV6-1,CACSEGWEGGSPLHF,TGTGCCTGCAGTGAAGGTTGGGAGGGGGGTTCACCACTCCACTTT
.,TRBJ2-3,.,TRBV11-3,CASSPGGGGTDTQYF,TGTGCCAGCAGTCCCGGAGGGGGAGGCACAGATACGCAGTATTTT
.,TRBJ1-1,once,TRBV29-1,CSVAGYWVMNTEAFF,TGCAGCGTTGCAGGGTACTGGGTGATGAACACTGAAGCTTTCTTT
TRBD1,TRBJ2-6,.,TRBV6-2/TRBV6-3,CTSNLLGQGYVLTF,TGTACCAGCAACCTACTGGGACAGGGTTACGTCCTGACTTTC
TRBD2,TRBJ2-1,.,TRBV6-2/TRBV6-3,CTSSHGGAGREDEQFF,TGTACCAGCAGTCACGGGGGGGCAGGGCGAGAAGATGAGCAGTTCTTC
.,TRBJ1-5,.,TRBV11-3,CASSVDLVVAQPQHF,TGTGCCAGCAGCGTAGATCTGGTGGTGGCTCAGCCCCAGCATTTC
TRBD2,TRBJ2-1,.,TRBV13,CVSSLALLWREVYNEQFF,TGTGTCAGCAGCTTAGCCCTACTTTGGCGGGAGGTCTACAATGAGCAGTTCTTC
TRBD1,TRBJ2-7,.,TRBV6-2/TRBV6-3,CACTISGTGGYEQYF,TGTGCCTGCACGATATCCGGGACAGGGGGATACGAGCAGTACTTC
.,TRBJ1-1,.,TRBV4-2,CASGQGNWGTEAFF,TGTGCCAGCGGCCAGGGGAACTGGGGAACTGAAGCTTTCTTT
.,TRBJ2-1,.,TRBV6-2/TRBV6-3,CVSSLQGFYNEQFF,TGTGTCAGCAGCTTGCAAGGGTTTTACAATGAGCAGTTCTTC
.,TRBJ2-7,.,TRBV11-2,CVSSFDRSRRSSYSYEQYF,TGTGTCAGCAGCTTCGACAGGTCCCGACGTTCTTCGTACAGTTACGAGCAGTACTTC
.,TRBJ1-1,.,TRBV5-1,CASSPTARVDTKAFF,TGCGCCAGCAGTCCCACGGCCAGGGTGGACACTAAAGCTTTCTTT
.,TRBJ2-1,.,TRBV10-3,CAIRELPTISYNEQFF,TGTGCCATCAGAGAACTGCCGACTATCTCCTACAATGAGCAGTTCTTC
.,TRBJ1-1,medium-sized,TRBV10-3,CAIRDRQGYTEAFF,TGTGCCATCAGGGACCGGCAGGGGTACACTGAAGCTTTCTTT
.,TRBJ2-1,.,TRBV6-6,CASSHWTDSYNEQFF,TGCGCCAGCAGTCACTGGACGGACTCATACAATGAGCAGTTCTTC
.,TRBJ2-7,.,TRBV6-5,CANSYKGPATSIPYGQYF,TGTGCCAACAGTTACAAGGGCCCCGCCACTTCGATACCCTACGGGCAGTACTTC
.,TRBJ2-7,once,TRBV14,CASSPKEAYDQYF,TGTGCCAGCAGCCCCAAGGAGGCCTACGATCAGTATTTC
TRBD2,TRBJ2-1,.,TRBV4-2,CASRVAGGAYDEQFF,TGTGCCAGCAGGGTAGCGGGAGGGGCCTACGATGAGCAGTTCTTC
.,TRBJ2-2,.,TRBV28,CTSSLRGGVNTGELFF,TGTACCAGCAGTTTACGGGGTGGGGTGAACACCGGGGAGCTGTTTTTT
.,TRBJ2-5,.,TRBV29-1,CSPGSGGRETQYF,TGCTCCCCAGGGTCAGGAGGTCGAGAGACCCAGTACTTC
.,TRBJ2-7,.,TRBV10-3,CASGAGAPREQYF,TGTGCCTCAGGGGCGGGAGCCCCGAGGGAGCAGTACTTC
.,TRBJ1-2,.,TRBV29-1,CSAVTEANYGYIF,TGCAGCGCTGTGACAGAGGCTAACTATGGCTACATCTTC
.,TRBJ2-1,.,TRBV5-1,CASSSSVGSEQFF,TGCGCCAGCAGCTCGTCCGTGGGAAGTGAGCAGTTCTTC
.,TRBJ2-3,.,TRBV6-2/TRBV6-3,CASYDKAGISDTQYF,TGTGCCAGTTACGACAAGGCGGGGATAAGTGATACGCAGTATTTT
.,TRBJ1-2,.,TRBV6-1,CASSTGQSYGYAF,TGTGCCAGCAGTACAGGGCAGTCATATGGCTACGCCTTC
.,TRBJ2-5,.,TRBV29-1,CSCMDSGETQYF,TGCAGCTGTATGGATAGTGGAGAGACCCAGTATTTC
.,TRBJ2-5,once,TRBV7-9,CTSSLDETQYF,TGTACCAGCAGCTTAGACGAGACCCAGTACTTT
.,TRBJ2-7,.,TRBV6-2/TRBV6-3,CASNYVVPYEQYF,TGTGCCAGCAATTACGTGGTACCATACGAGCAGTACTTC
TRBD2,TRBJ2-3,.,TRBV7-2,CASSRGLAGAGNTQYF,TGTGCCAGCAGCCGAGGACTAGCGGGAGCGGGAAATACGCAGTATTTT
.,TRBJ2-1,few,TRBV4-1,CASSQDLDPEQFF,TGCGCCAGTAGCCAAGATTTAGATCCCGAGCAGTTCTTC
.,TRBJ1-4,medium-sized,TRBV7-8,CASSSYGVGEKLFF,TGTGCCAGCAGCTCCTACGGAGTGGGAGAAAAACTGTTTTTT
.,TRBJ1-6,.,TRBV13,CASSSPGNIGDSPFHF,TGTGCCAGCAGCTCACCCGGGAACATAGGCGATTCACCCTTCCACTTT
TRBD2,TRBJ2-1,.,TRBV6-2/TRBV6-3,CTSTPSAGDGEQFF,TGTACTAGCACCCCATCCGCGGGAGACGGTGAGCAGTTCTTC
.,TRBJ2-5,.,TRBV12-3/TRBV12-4,CASCFGGYQETQYF,TGTGCCAGCTGTTTTGGAGGCTACCAAGAGACCCAGTACTTC
TRBD2,TRBJ2-1,.,TRBV12-3/TRBV12-4,CGSSLAGGSYNEQFF,TGTGGCAGCAGTTTAGCGGGCGGGAGCTACAATGAGCAATTCTTC
.,TRBJ2-2,.,TRBV29-1,CSVEISGAGELFF,TGCAGCGTCGAGATATCAGGGGCCGGGGAGCTGTTTTTT
TRBD2,TRBJ2-1,.,TRBV4-2,CGSSQDSLAGSPSGEQFF,TGTGGCAGCAGCCAAGATAGTCTAGCGGGGAGCCCGTCCGGGGAGCAATTCTTC
.,TRBJ2-5,many,TRBV7-9,CASSRGRVEETQYF,TGTGCCAGCAGCCGCGGGCGGGTGGAGGAGACCCAGTACTTC
.,TRBJ2-7,.,TRBV11-1,CASNLGPAGESSYEQYF,TGTGCCAGCAACTTAGGGCCGGCGGGTGAAAGCTCCTACGAGCAGTACTTC
.,TRBJ2-7,.,TRBV13,CASSLSYSYERNF,TGTGCCAGCAGCTTAAGCTATAGTTACGAGCGGAACTTC
.,TRBJ1-2,.,TRBV12-3/TRBV12-4,CANSLVADYGYAF,TGTGCCAACAGTTTAGTAGCAGACTATGGCTACGCCTTC
.,TRBJ2-2,.,TRBV29-1,CCVVVGIVNTGGLFF,TGCTGCGTTGTAGTGGGTATCGTGAACACCGGGGGGCTGTTTTTT
.,TRBJ1-6,.,TRBV27,CASSLWGRELNSPLHF,TGTGCCAGCAGTTTATGGGGCAGGGAATTGAATTCACCCCTCCACTTT
.,TRBJ1-1,.,TRBV4-1,CASSPDRWTTGTEAFF,TGCGCCAGCAGCCCTGACAGGTGGACGACGGGCACTGAAGCATTCTTT
TRBD2,TRBJ2-1,many,TRBV6-4,CASSFTSSGGNEQFF,TGTGCCAGCAGTTTTACTAGTTCGGGGGGGAACGAGCAGTTCTTC
.,TRBJ2-3,.,TRBV29-1,CSVDGLAWEDTQYF,TGCAGCGTTGATGGGTTGGCATGGGAGGATACGCAGTATTTT
.,TRBJ2-3,.,TRBV4-3,CASSQEWGRPQYF,TGCGCCAGCAGCCAAGAGTGGGGACGGCCCCAGTATTTT
.,TRBJ2-1,.,TRBV11-1,CASSLDGIYNEQFF,TGTGCCAGCAGCCTAGACGGGATATACAATGAGCAGTTCTTC
.,TRBJ2-2,.,TRBV10-3,CAIRVAGEIGELFF,TGTGCCATCAGGGTGGCAGGGGAAATCGGGGAGCTGTTTTTT
TRBD2,TRBJ2-1,.,TRBV4-1,CAGSQVNLAGGENEQFF,TGCGCCGGCAGCCAGGTTAACCTAGCGGGAGGAGAGAATGAGCAGTTCTTC
.,TRBJ2-7,.,TRBV5-4,CASSLRLSKHEQYF,TGTGCCAGTAGCTTGAGACTAAGTAAACACGAGCAGTACTTC
.,TRBJ1-3,.,TRBV4-1,CANSQGGQPSGNTIYF,TGCGCCAACAGTCAAGGAGGACAGCCCTCTGGAAACACCATATATTTT
.,TRBJ2-5,once,TRBV7-9,CASNFDETQYF,TGTGCCAGCAACTTCGACGAGACCCAGTACTTC
TRBD1,TRBJ2-4,many,TRBV29-1,CSVQPGTGARDIQYF,TGCAGCGTCCAACCCGGGACAGGGGCGCGGGACATTCAGTACTTC